This T cell receptor beta chain was captured in a study of graft-versus-host responses after intestinal transplantation. On the study more broadly: Recipients got multivisceral, liver-intestinal, or isolated intestinal transplants. Anti-thymocyte globulin induction preceded approximately three years of tacrolimus and steroid maintenance in all recipients.

This CDR3 spans 12 amino acids. V lost 6 bases and J 10 bases, leaving 10 bases between the germline ends. Per the germline V gene, CDR1 is SGHNT and CDR2 is YENEEA. General study points: Early declines in HvG clones that occurred post-transplant were associated with peak circulating GvH clone levels. Marrow from the recipient contained GvH clones, some of which had appeared first in ileum or blood.

To note about this clone: The antigen is undetermined.

Sequenced by immunoSEQ multiplex PCR; TCRdb stores in-frame clones only, minus some. The sample lists tens of thousands of clones; 88% were seen once. Here the sequenced sample was unstimulated CD4+ T cells sorted from spleen or lymph node cells, taken before transplant. This TCR came from a human donor who was the organ donor for an intestinal transplant. The chain recombines TRBV11-3 with TRBJ1-6; D is undetermined. CDR3 sequence: CASSQQKSPLHF. The CDR3 nucleotides read TGTGCCAGCAGTCAACAGAAGTCACCCCTCCACTTT.